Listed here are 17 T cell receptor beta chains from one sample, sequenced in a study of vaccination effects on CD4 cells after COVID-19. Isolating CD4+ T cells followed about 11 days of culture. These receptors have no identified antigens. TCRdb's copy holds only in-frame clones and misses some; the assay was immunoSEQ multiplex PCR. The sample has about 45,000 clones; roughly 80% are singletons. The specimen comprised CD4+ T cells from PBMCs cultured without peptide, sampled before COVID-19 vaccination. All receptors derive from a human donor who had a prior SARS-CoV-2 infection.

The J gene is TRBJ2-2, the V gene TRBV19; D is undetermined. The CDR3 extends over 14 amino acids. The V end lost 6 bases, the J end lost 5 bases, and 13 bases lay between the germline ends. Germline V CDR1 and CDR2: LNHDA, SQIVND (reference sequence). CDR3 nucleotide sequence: TGTGCCAGTAGCCCTTCGTCCCTGACCGGGGAGCTGTTTTTT. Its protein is CASSPSSLTGELFF.

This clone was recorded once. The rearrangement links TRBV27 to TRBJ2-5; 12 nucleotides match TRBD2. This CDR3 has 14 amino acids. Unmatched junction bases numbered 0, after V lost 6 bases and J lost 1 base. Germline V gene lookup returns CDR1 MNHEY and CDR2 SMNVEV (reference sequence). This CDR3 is CASRLAGGQETQYF. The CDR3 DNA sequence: TGTGCCAGCAGACTAGCGGGAGGCCAAGAGACCCAGTACTTC.

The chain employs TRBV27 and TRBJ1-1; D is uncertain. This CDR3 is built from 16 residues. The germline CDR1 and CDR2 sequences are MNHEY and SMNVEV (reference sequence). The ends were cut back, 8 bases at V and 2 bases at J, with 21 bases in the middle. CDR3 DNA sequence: TGTGCCAGCGGTCCCGGGGAACAGATCGAAAACACTGAAGCTTTCTTT. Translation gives CASGPGEQIENTEAFF.

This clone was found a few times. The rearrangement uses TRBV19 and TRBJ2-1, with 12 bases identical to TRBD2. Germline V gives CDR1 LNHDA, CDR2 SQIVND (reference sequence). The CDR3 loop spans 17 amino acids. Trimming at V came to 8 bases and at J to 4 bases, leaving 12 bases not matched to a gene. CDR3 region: CASSRQGTSGPYNEQFF. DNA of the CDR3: TGTGCCAGTTCACGACAAGGGACTAGCGGGCCATACAATGAGCAGTTCTTC.

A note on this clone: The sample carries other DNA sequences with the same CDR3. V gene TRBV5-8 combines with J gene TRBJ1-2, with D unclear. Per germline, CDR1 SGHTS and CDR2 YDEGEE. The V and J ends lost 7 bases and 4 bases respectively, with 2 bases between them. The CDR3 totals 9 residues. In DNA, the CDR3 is TGTGCCAGCCCCTATGGCTACACCTTC. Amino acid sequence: CASPYGYTF. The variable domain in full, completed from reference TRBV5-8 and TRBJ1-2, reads EAGVTQSPTHLIKTRGQQATLRCSPISGHTSVYWYQQALGLGLQFLLWYDEGEERNRGNFPPRFSGRQFPNYSSELNVNALELEDSALYLCASPYGYTFGSGTRLTVV.

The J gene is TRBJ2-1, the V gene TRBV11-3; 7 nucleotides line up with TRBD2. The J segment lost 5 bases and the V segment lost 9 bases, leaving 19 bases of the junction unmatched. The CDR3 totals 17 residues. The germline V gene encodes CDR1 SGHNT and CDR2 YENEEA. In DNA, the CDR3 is TGTGCCAGTAGTGGGGCCAGCCTAGCGGACAATCACAATGAGCAGTTCTTC. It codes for CASSGASLADNHNEQFF. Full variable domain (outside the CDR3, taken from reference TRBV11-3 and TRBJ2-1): EAGVVQSPRYKIIEKKQPVAFWCNPISGHNTLYWYLQNLGQGPELLIRYENEEAVDDSQLPKDRFSAERLKGVDSTLKIQPAELGDSAVYLCASSGASLADNHNEQFFGPGTRLTVL.

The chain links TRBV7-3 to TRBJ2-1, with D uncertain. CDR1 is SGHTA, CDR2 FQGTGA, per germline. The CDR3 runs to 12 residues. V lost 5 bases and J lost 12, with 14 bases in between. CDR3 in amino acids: CASSVEKGAQFF. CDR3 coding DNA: TGTGCCAGCAGCGTCGAGAAAGGCGCGCAGTTCTTC.

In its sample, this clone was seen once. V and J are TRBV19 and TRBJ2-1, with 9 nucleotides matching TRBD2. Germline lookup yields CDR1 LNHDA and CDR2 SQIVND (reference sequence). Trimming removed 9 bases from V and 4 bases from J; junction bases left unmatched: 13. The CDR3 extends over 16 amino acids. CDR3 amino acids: CASSWSSGTWYNEQFF. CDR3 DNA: TGTGCCAGCAGTTGGTCTAGCGGGACCTGGTACAATGAGCAGTTCTTC.

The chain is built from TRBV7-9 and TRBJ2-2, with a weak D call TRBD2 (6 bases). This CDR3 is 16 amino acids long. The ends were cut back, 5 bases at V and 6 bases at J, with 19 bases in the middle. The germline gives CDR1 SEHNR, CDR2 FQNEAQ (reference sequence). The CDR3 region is CASSAKLAFSSGELFF. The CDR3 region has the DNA TGTGCCAGCAGCGCAAAACTAGCTTTTTCGTCCGGGGAGCTGTTTTTT.

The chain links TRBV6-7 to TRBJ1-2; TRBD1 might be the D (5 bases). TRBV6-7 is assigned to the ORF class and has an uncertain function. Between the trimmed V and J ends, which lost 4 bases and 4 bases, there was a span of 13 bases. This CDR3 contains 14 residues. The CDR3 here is CASSSDRELYGYTF. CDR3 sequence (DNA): TGTGCCAGCAGTTCCGACAGAGAACTCTATGGCTACACCTTC.

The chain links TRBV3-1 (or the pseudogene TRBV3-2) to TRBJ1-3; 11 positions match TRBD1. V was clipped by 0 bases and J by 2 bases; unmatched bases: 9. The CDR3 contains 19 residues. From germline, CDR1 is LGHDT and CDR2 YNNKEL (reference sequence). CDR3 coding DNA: TGTGCCAGCAGCCAAGAGGGGACAGGGGGTCTGATCACTGGAAACACCATATATTTT. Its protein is CASSQEGTGGLITGNTIYF.

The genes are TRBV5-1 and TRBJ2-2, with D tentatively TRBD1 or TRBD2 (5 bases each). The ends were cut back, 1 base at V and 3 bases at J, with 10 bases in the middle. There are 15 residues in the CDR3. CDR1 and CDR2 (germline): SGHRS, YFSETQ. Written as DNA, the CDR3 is TGCGCCAGCAGCTTGCGGGGCGGGCACACCGGGGAGCTGTTTTTT. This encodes CASSLRGGHTGELFF. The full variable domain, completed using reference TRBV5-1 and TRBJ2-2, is KAGVTQTPRYLIKTRGQQVTLSCSPISGHRSVSWYQQTPGQGLQFLFEYFSETQRNKGNFPGRFSGRQFSNSRSEMNVSTLELGDSALYLCASSLRGGHTGELFFGEGSRLTVL.

Here the CDR3 DNA reads TGTGCCACCAGTGACCTAGGACAGGGCGTGGAGGGCTACACCTTC. Residues: CATSDLGQGVEGYTF. The chain uses TRBV24-1 and TRBJ1-2; 8 bases align to TRBD1. CDR1 KGHDR and CDR2 SFDVKD come from the germline V gene. CDR3 length: 15 amino acids. V shed 4 bases, J shed 8 bases, and the junction held 11 bases outside the gene matches.

The CDR3 sequence is CSASGGWAGSGTEAFF. For the CDR3, the DNA is TGCAGTGCTAGTGGGGGCTGGGCGGGGTCTGGCACTGAAGCTTTCTTT. V gene TRBV20-1 combines with J gene TRBJ1-1; a possible D gene is TRBD1 (6 bases). The CDR3 has 16 residues. Trimming took 3 bases from V and 4 from J, leaving 21 bases between them. Germline values: CDR1 DFQATT, CDR2 SNEGSKA (reference sequence).

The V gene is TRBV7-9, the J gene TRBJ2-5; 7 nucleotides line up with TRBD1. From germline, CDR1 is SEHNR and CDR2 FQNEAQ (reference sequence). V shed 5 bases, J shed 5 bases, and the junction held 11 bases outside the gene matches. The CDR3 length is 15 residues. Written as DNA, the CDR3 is TGTGCCAGCAGCCGCCTTACGGGACAGTCGGAGACCCAGTACTTC. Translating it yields CASSRLTGQSETQYF.

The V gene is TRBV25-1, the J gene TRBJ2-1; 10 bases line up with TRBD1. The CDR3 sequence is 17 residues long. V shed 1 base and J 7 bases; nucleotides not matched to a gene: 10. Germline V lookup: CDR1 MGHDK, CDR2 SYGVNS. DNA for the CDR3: TGTGCCAGCAGTGAATGGCGAAGGGACAGGGGTGGTAATGAGCAGTTCTTC. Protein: CASSEWRRDRGGNEQFF.

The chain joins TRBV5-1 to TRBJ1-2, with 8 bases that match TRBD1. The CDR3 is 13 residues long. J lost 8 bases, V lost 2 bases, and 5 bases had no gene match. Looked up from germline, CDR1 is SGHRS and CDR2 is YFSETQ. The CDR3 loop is CASSFQGARGYTF. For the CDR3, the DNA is TGCGCCAGCAGCTTCCAGGGGGCTCGGGGCTACACCTTC. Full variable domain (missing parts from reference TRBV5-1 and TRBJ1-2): KAGVTQTPRYLIKTRGQQVTLSCSPISGHRSVSWYQQTPGQGLQFLFEYFSETQRNKGNFPGRFSGRQFSNSRSEMNVSTLELGDSALYLCASSFQGARGYTFGSGTRLTVV.